The T cell receptor (beta chain) described here comes from a study of blood T cell repertoires in COVID-19. Germline V lookup: CDR1 MNHEY, CDR2 SMNVEV (reference sequence). This CDR3 comprises 15 residues. Germline trimming cut 5 bases from V and 1 base from J; bases unmatched to any gene: 3. Per the original methods: Using reference gene primer amplification, nucleated cell counts were estimated. Repertoires were generated with immunoSEQ multiplex PCR, while TCRdb's copy carries only in-frame clones and drops some. V and J calls and clone size are copied from that table; D and trimming were computed from the DNA. This sample carries fewer than 150,000 clones, under 85% of them seen once, and the ten largest clones take 15% to 20%.

Sample: PBMCs or T cells enriched from blood (not recorded which). The chain is built from TRBV27 and TRBJ2-2, with 8 bases aligning to TRBD2. This receptor was taken from a man aged 25-40 years who had recovered from COVID-19. In DNA form, the CDR3 reads TGTGCCAGCAGTCTCCGGGGGGGGAACACCGGGGAGCTGTTTTTT. Encoded protein: CASSLRGGNTGELFF.